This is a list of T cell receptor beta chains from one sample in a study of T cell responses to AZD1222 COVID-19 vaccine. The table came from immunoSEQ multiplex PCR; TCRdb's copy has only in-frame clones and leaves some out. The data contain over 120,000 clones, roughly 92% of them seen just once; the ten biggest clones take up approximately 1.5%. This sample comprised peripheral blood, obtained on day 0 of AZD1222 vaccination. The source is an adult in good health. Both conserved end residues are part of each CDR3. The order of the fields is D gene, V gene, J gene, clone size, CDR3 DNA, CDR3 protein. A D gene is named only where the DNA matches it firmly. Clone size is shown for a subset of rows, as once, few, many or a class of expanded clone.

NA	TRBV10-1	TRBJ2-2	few	TGCGCCAGCAGTGTCGGGGGGCCCACCGGGGAGCTGTTTTTT	CASSVGGPTGELFF
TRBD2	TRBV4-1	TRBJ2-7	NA	TGCGCCAGCAGCCAAGGGCGGGGGAGCTCCTACGAGCAGTACTTC	CASSQGRGSSYEQYF
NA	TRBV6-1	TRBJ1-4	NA	TGTGCCAGCAGTGAATACGACAGCGCTAATGAAAAACTGTTTTTT	CASSEYDSANEKLFF
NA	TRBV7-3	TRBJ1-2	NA	TGTGCCAGCAGCCCGACAGCCGCCGGGACCTCTAACTATGGCTACACCTTC	CASSPTAAGTSNYGYTF
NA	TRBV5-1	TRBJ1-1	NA	TGCGCCAGCAAGCGAACGGGGGAGAACACTGAAGCTTTCTTT	CASKRTGENTEAFF
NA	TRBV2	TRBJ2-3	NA	TGTGCCAGCACGAAGACTAGCACAGATACGCAGTATTTT	CASTKTSTDTQYF
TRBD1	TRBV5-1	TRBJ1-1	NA	TGCGCCAGCAGCTCGACGCCGGGACAGGACAAAGCTTTCTTT	CASSSTPGQDKAFF
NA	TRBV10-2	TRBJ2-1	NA	TGCGCCAGTGTTGGAACTGGAGAGGACTACAATGAGCAGTTCTTC	CASVGTGEDYNEQFF
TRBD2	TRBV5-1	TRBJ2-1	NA	TGCGCCAGCAGCCTCCGGGGACTAGCGGAGATATACAATGAGCAGTTCTTC	CASSLRGLAEIYNEQFF
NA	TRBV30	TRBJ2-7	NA	TGTGCCTGGAGTGTTAAAGTAAGCTACGAGCAGTACTTC	CAWSVKVSYEQYF
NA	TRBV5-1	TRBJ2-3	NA	TGCGCCAGCAGCGTATCTGCGGGAGATACGCAGTATTTT	CASSVSAGDTQYF
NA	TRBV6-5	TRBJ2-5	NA	TGTGCCAGCAGCCGGATAGATCGGTACCAAGAGACCCAGTACTTC	CASSRIDRYQETQYF
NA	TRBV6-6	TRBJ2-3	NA	TGTGCCAGCAGTTACGGGCAGTCCACAGATACGCAGTATTTT	CASSYGQSTDTQYF
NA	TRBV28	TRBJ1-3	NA	TGTGCCAGCAGACTCCCAGGGGATGGAAACACCATATATTTT	CASRLPGDGNTIYF
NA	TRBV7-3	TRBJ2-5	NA	TGTGCCAGCAGCTTAGGACCTCAAGAGACCCAGTACTTC	CASSLGPQETQYF
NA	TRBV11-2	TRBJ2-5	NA	TGTGCCAGCAGCTTACTCCCTAGGGGGAGAGAAGAGACCCAGTACTTC	CASSLLPRGREETQYF
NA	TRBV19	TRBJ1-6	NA	TGTGCCAGTATGGAGACAGCCAATTCACCCCTCCACTTT	CASMETANSPLHF
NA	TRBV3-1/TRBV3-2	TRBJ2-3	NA	TGTGCCAGCAGCCAAGATCGAGGAGATACGCAGTATTTT	CASSQDRGDTQYF
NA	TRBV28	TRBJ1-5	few	TGTGCCAGCAGGCCTACTCCAGAAACCCATCAGCCCCAGCATTTT	CASRPTPETHQPQHF
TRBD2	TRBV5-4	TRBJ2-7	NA	TGTGCCAGCAGCATGGGACTAGCGGACTACGAGCAGTACTTC	CASSMGLADYEQYF
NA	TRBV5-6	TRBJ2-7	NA	TGTGCCAGCAGCTCTCGAAAAGGGCTGGGCTACGAGCAGTACTTC	CASSSRKGLGYEQYF
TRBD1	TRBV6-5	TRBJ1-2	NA	TGTGCCAGCAGCTTCTGGGACAGGGGGCAAGGCTACACCTTC	CASSFWDRGQGYTF
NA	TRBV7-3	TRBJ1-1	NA	TGTGCCAGCAGCTCAACAGTCTACACTGAAGCTTTCTTT	CASSSTVYTEAFF
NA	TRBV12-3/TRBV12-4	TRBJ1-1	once	TGTGCCAGCAGTCCTGACAAGAACACTGAAGCTTTCTTT	CASSPDKNTEAFF
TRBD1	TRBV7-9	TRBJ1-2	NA	TGTGCCAGCAGCTCCGACAGGGGCTATGGCTACACCTTC	CASSSDRGYGYTF
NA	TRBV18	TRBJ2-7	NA	TGTGCCAGCTCACCAAACCAGGACAGTGAGCAGTACTTC	CASSPNQDSEQYF
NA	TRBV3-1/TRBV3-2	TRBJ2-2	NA	TGTGCCAGCAGCCGGGGTTGGACCCCTATGGCCGGGGAGCTGTTTTTT	CASSRGWTPMAGELFF
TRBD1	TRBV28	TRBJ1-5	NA	TGTGCCAGCAGAAGCCACAGGGGCCTGAGGAATCAGCCCCAGCATTTT	CASRSHRGLRNQPQHF
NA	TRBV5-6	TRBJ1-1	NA	TGTGCCAGCAGCTTGGTGGCAGGTAGTGAAGCTTTCTTT	CASSLVAGSEAFF
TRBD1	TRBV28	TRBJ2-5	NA	TGTGCCAGCAGTTTATCCTCGACAGGGGGTGTTGTAGAGACCCAGTACTTC	CASSLSSTGGVVETQYF
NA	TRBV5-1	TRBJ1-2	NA	TGCGCCAGCAGCTGGGGCAGGATCAGGGCGGAATATGGCTACACCTTC	CASSWGRIRAEYGYTF
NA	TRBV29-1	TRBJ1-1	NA	TGCAGCGCCCGAATCTCAGGGAGGACTGAAGCTTTCTTT	CSARISGRTEAFF
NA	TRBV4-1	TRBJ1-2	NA	TGCGCCAGCAGCCAAGATAGGGGTCGGGAGGGCTACACCTTC	CASSQDRGREGYTF
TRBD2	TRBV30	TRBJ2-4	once	TGTGCCTGGACCCCCGGGGGGGGGCTAGCCAAAAACATTCAGTACTTC	CAWTPGGGLAKNIQYF
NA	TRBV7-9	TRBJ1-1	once	TGTGCCGGGAACTGGTGGGCGCCGAACACTGAAGCTTTCTTT	CAGNWWAPNTEAFF
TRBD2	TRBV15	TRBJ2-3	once	TGTGCCACCAGCAGAGAGTTAGCGGGAGTGGTAGATACGCAGTATTTT	CATSRELAGVVDTQYF
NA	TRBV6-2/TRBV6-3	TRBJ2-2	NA	TGTGCCAGCAGTTACGCGTACAGGAGGAACACCGGGGAGCTGTTTTTT	CASSYAYRRNTGELFF
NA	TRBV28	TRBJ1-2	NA	TGTGCCAGCAAGGGGACTAACTATGGCTACACCTTC	CASKGTNYGYTF
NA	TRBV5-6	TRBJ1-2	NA	TGTGCCAGCAGCTTCCAAGGGTCCCATAACTATGGCTACACCTTC	CASSFQGSHNYGYTF
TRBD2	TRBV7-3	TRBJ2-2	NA	TGTGCCAGCAGCTACGGACTAGCGGGAGGTGACGGGGAGCTGTTTTTT	CASSYGLAGGDGELFF
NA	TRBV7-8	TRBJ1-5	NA	TGTGCCAGCAGCTTAGCGTCAGGGTATAGCAATCAGCCCCAGCATTTT	CASSLASGYSNQPQHF
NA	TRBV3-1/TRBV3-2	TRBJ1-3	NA	TGTGCCAGCAGCCAAGATATAGGGGCAAACACCATATATTTT	CASSQDIGANTIYF
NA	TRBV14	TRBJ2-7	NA	TGTGCCAGCAGCCGGGGTTTGGGGAGGGAGCAGTACTTC	CASSRGLGREQYF
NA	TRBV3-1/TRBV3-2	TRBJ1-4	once	TGTGCCAGCAGCCCCGCGCATGTCAGGCGAGGACACGAAAAACTGTTTTTT	CASSPAHVRRGHEKLFF
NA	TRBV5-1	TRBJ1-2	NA	TGCGCCAGCAGCCCCGGGGCGGTTTATGGCTACACCTTC	CASSPGAVYGYTF
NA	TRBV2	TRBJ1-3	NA	TGTGCCAGCAGTGTAGGGCAGCTCTCTGGAAACACCATATATTTT	CASSVGQLSGNTIYF
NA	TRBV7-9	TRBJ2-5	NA	TGTGCCAGCAGCCACCCCACGGGCCGGGGGGAGACCCAGTACTTC	CASSHPTGRGETQYF
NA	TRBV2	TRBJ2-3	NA	TGTGCCAGCAGTGAAGCTGGAGGGGTCGGGGCAGATACGCAGTATTTT	CASSEAGGVGADTQYF